Listed here are 14 T cell receptor beta chains from one sample, sequenced in a study of siplizumab effects on memory and regulatory T cells. Method: immunoSEQ multiplex PCR; TCRdb's copy keeps in-frame clones and lacks some. This table holds about 50,000 clones, more than 85% found once. Source material: naive CD8+ T cells sorted from blood. The receptor set was obtained from a human donor in good health.

This clone has a single count. The chain recombines TRBV2 with TRBJ2-3; TRBD2 matches 10 bases. The CDR3 is made up of 16 amino acids. Trimming removed 6 bases from V and 2 bases from J; junction bases left unmatched: 8. In germline, CDR1 is SNHLY, CDR2 FYNNEI. CDR3 sequence: CASSTTTSGDTDTQYF. In DNA form, the CDR3 reads TGTGCCAGCAGCACTACAACTAGCGGGGACACAGATACGCAGTATTTT. Full variable domain (rest looked up from reference TRBV2 and TRBJ2-3): EPEVTQTPSHQVTQMGQEVILRCVPISNHLYFYWYRQILGQKVEFLVSFYNNEISEKSEIFDDQFSVERPDGSNFTLKIRSTKLEDSAMYFCASSTTTSGDTDTQYFGPGTRLTVL.

This rearrangement joins TRBV6-7 to TRBJ1-2; D not certain. TRBV6-7 is an ORF for which the function is uncertain. Deletions cut 3 bases from V and 6 bases from J, with 11 bases between. The CDR3 is 13 residues long. CDR3 protein: CASSYYYRNGYTF. The DNA of the CDR3 is TGTGCCAGCAGTTATTATTATCGGAATGGCTACACCTTC.

The chain recombines TRBV6-6 with TRBJ1-5; 7 bases agree with TRBD1. The germline V gene has CDR1 MNHNY and CDR2 SVGAGI (reference sequence). The CDR3 totals 14 residues. Trimming cost V 6 bases and J 7 bases; bases outside gene matches: 9. The CDR3 region is CASRKRPGGQPQHF. The DNA for the CDR3 is TGTGCCAGCAGGAAAAGACCAGGGGGACAGCCCCAGCATTTT.

This chain links TRBV7-8 with TRBJ1-1; a possible D gene is TRBD1 (5 bases). This CDR3 is built from 15 residues. The germline V gene encodes CDR1 SGHVS and CDR2 FQNEAQ. V gave up 4 bases and J gave up 2 bases, with 14 bases separating them. The CDR3 sequence: CASSSGTSGNTEAFF. CDR3 bases: TGTGCCAGCAGCTCGGGGACTTCGGGAAACACTGAAGCTTTCTTT.

V usage is TRBV13 and J usage is TRBJ2-1; no clear D gene. Germline-derived CDR1 and CDR2 are PRHDT and FYEKMQ (reference sequence). CDR3 size: 12 residues. V was trimmed by 1 base and J by 6 bases, leaving 4 bases between them. The CDR3 DNA sequence: TGTGCCAGCAGCTTAGAGACCAATGAGCAGTTCTTC. It encodes CASSLETNEQFF.

The chain recombines TRBV6-5 with TRBJ2-2; 7 bases are a match to TRBD2. Trimming cost V 2 bases and J 7 bases; bases outside gene matches: 4. The CDR3 totals 14 residues. CDR1 is MNHEY, CDR2 SVGAGI, per germline. The CDR3 DNA reads as TGTGCCAGCAGTTACACAGCGGGATTCGGGGAGCTGTTTTTT. Translated: CASSYTAGFGELFF.

The J gene is TRBJ2-5, the V gene TRBV5-1, with 9 bases aligning to TRBD1. The DNA matches TRBJ2-7 better at its end, which makes the J call doubtful. In germline, CDR1 is SGHRS, CDR2 YFSETQ. The CDR3 is 17 residues long. CDR3 amino acids: CASPEGGVGQGRDEQYF. The CDR3, as DNA: TGCGCCAGCCCTGAAGGGGGAGTGGGACAGGGAAGGGACGAGCAGTACTTC.

The rearrangement links TRBV5-4 to TRBJ2-3; D ambiguous. The CDR3 runs 12 residues. V lost 0 bases, J lost 5 bases, and 4 bases lay in between. Germline V gives CDR1 SGHNT, CDR2 YYREEE (reference sequence). CDR3 DNA: TGTGCCAGCAGCTTGGGGGTAGATACGCAGTATTTT. Translated, it gives CASSLGVDTQYF. The complete variable domain, with remaining parts taken from reference TRBV5-4 and TRBJ2-3, reads ETGVTQSPTHLIKTRGQQVTLRCSSQSGHNTVSWYQQALGQGPQFIFQYYREEENGRGNFPPRFSGLQFPNYSSELNVNALELDDSALYLCASSLGVDTQYFGPGTRLTVL.

This clone was seen only a few times. V usage is TRBV27 and J usage is TRBJ1-5, with D tentatively TRBD1 (5 bases). The germline gives CDR1 MNHEY, CDR2 SMNVEV (reference sequence). With 5 bases removed from V and 4 bases from J, the gap between germline ends came to 15 bases. This CDR3 has 15 amino acids. Here the CDR3 reads CASSPGGWGNQPQHF. The CDR3 nucleotides are TGTGCCAGCAGTCCTGGGGGTTGGGGAAATCAGCCCCAGCATTTT.

The rearrangement links TRBV9 to TRBJ1-3; D is possibly TRBD1 (6 bases). Germline V gene data show CDR1 as SGDLS and CDR2 as YYNGEE. V was shortened by 3 bases and J by 2 bases, with 9 bases between the two germline ends. The CDR3 extends over 14 amino acids. The CDR3 DNA reads as TGTGCCAGCAGCGGGACAGAGACTGGAAACACCATATATTTT. This gives the protein CASSGTETGNTIYF.

The rearrangement uses TRBV28 and TRBJ2-7; either TRBD1 or TRBD2 may supply D (5 bases each). In germline, CDR1 is MDHEN, CDR2 SYDVKM. Trimming shortened V by 3 bases and J by 2 bases, and 11 bases separated the two germline ends. The CDR3 runs to 14 residues. Here the CDR3 reads CASSFRGLTYEQYF. CDR3 DNA: TGTGCCAGCAGTTTTCGGGGCCTAACCTACGAGCAGTACTTC.

The gene calls are TRBV7-9 and TRBJ2-5, with TRBD2 matching 14 bases. The CDR3 runs to 15 residues. The V gene end was trimmed by 2 bases and the J gene end by 5 bases; junction bases not matched to a gene: 1. Germline assignment: CDR1 SEHNR and CDR2 FQNEAQ (reference sequence). The CDR3 region is CASSLRTSGGETQYF. In DNA, the CDR3 is TGTGCCAGCAGCTTAAGGACTAGCGGGGGGGAGACCCAGTACTTC.

V gene TRBV7-7 combines with J gene TRBJ2-5; 8 bases agree with TRBD1. The DNA end lines up better with TRBJ2-7; the J call may be wrong. Per germline, CDR1 SSHAT and CDR2 FNYEAQ (reference sequence). This CDR3 comprises 15 residues. In DNA form, the CDR3 reads TGTGCCAGCAGCTTAGGACAGGGGAGCTCCTACGAGCAGTACTTC. Translated, it gives CASSLGQGSSYEQYF.

This clone was observed once. This chain joins TRBV5-5 and TRBJ2-7; D is perhaps TRBD1 or TRBD2 (5 bases each). The V end was cut by 5 bases, the J end by 2 bases, with 14 bases between. This CDR3 is 14 amino acids long. The V gene's germline CDR1 is SGHKS and CDR2 YYEKEE (reference sequence). This CDR3 is CASRGDPRAYEQYF. CDR3 sequence (DNA): TGTGCCAGCAGAGGGGACCCTCGGGCCTACGAGCAGTACTTC.